This record concerns one TCR beta chain sequence. The data derive from a study of blood T cell repertoires in COVID-19. At the level of the study: Sites across the United States, Italy and Spain contributed samples from acute and convalescent COVID-19. From T cells, B-cell-depleted T cells, or PBMCs came the material, which was cDNA or gDNA.

In the source study's methods: Amplified reference gene primers provided the basis for estimating nucleated cell counts. TCRdb's table, derived via immunoSEQ multiplex PCR, lists solely in-frame clones and lacks some. The V and J calls and clone size are taken from that table; D and trimming were inferred from the DNA. The sample includes about 240,000 clones, roughly 80% of them seen just once. The origin of this receptor is a woman under 30 with acute or convalescent COVID-19. Material: peripheral blood.

The CDR3 DNA sequence: TGTGCCAGCAGCCCTTGGGCCAGGGTTGGGTCTGGCTACACCTTC. Protein: CASSPWARVGSGYTF. The chain couples TRBV28 to TRBJ1-2; possible D gene TRBD1, 5 bases. There are 15 residues in the CDR3. V was cut by 6 bases and J by 7 bases, with 21 bases left in between. Germline CDR1 MDHEN, CDR2 SYDVKM.